A single T cell receptor beta chain is shown here with its context. Its antigen remains unidentified. This entry is derived from a study of radiotherapy plus CTLA-4 blockade in lung cancer. About the study: Across the patients, objective responses occurred in about 18%, and disease control in about 29%. Study conclusions and caveats: The authors reported that early blood T cell clone dynamics, with interferon-beta, best predicted response. Following radiotherapy plus ipilimumab, tumor-derived TCR clones expanded in the blood.

Patients had chemo-refractory metastatic non-small-cell lung cancer and received focal radiation plus CTLA-4 blockade that used ipilimumab. Generated by immunoSEQ multiplex PCR, the TCRdb table keeps only in-frame clones and is missing some. The data show 110,000 or so clones, 78% seen once. V lost 0 bases to trimming and J lost 3 bases, with 9 bases between them. The CDR3 totals 14 residues. Looked up from germline, CDR1 is SGHRS and CDR2 is YFSETQ. This sequence was found in a human donor with non-small cell lung cancer who had a partial response to radiotherapy plus ipilimumab. Sequenced here: peripheral blood, sampled from a patient treated with radiotherapy plus ipilimumab. V gene TRBV5-1 combines with J gene TRBJ1-1; no definite D call. CDR3 protein: CASSLEHGDTEAFF. CDR3 nucleotides: TGCGCCAGCAGCTTGGAACACGGGGACACTGAAGCTTTCTTT.